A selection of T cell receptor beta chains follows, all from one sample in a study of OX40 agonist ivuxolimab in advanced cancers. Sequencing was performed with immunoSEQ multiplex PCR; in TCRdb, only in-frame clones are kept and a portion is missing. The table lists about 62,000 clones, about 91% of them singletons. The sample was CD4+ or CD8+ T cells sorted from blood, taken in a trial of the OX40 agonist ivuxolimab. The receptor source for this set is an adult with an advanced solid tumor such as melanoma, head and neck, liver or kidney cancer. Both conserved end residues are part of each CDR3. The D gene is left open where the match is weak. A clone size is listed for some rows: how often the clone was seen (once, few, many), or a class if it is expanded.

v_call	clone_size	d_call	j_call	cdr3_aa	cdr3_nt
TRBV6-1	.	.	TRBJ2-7	CASSEVGETYEQYF	TGTGCCAGCAGTGAAGTGGGGGAAACCTACGAGCAGTACTTC
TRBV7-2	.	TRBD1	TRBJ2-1	CASTLGGSAYNEQFF	TGTGCCAGCACCTTAGGGGGCTCGGCCTACAATGAGCAGTTCTTC
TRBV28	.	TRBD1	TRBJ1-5	CASRPGQGNQPQHF	TGTGCCAGCAGACCGGGACAGGGAAATCAGCCCCAGCATTTT
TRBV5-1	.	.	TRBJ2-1	CASSWEDGVPPSDEQFF	TGCGCCAGCAGCTGGGAAGACGGGGTCCCTCCCTCGGATGAGCAGTTCTTC
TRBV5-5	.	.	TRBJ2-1	CASSLEWGEQFF	TGTGCCAGCAGCTTGGAGTGGGGTGAGCAGTTCTTC
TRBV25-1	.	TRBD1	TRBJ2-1	CASSGQGSSSYNEQFF	TGTGCCAGCAGTGGACAGGGGTCAAGCTCCTACAATGAGCAGTTCTTC
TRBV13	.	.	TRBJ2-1	CASSKSGWRGDEQFF	TGTGCCAGCAGCAAAAGCGGGTGGCGGGGCGATGAGCAGTTCTTC
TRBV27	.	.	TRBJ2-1	CASSDPGGYYNEQFF	TGTGCCAGCAGTGATCCCGGGGGATACTACAATGAGCAGTTCTTC
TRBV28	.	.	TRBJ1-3	CASSLGYSPSGNTIYF	TGTGCCAGCAGTTTAGGGTACAGCCCCTCTGGAAACACCATATATTTT
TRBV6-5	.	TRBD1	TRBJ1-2	CASRYGQEPYYGYTF	TGTGCCAGCAGATATGGACAGGAGCCGTACTATGGCTACACCTTC
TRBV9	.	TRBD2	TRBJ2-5	CASSVAWGGGSETQYF	TGTGCCAGCAGCGTAGCCTGGGGCGGGGGTTCAGAGACCCAGTACTTC
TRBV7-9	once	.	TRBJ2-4	CASSLAIVAKNIQYF	TGTGCCAGCAGCTTAGCGATAGTAGCCAAAAACATTCAGTACTTC
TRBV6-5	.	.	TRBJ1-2	CASHGDVGYTF	TGTGCCAGCCATGGGGATGTGGGCTACACCTTC
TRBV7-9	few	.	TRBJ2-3	CASSSFLDTQYF	TGTGCCAGCAGCTCCTTCTTGGATACGCAGTATTTT
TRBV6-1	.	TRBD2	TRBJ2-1	CASSESAGGLNEQFF	TGTGCCAGCAGTGAGTCAGCGGGAGGCCTTAATGAGCAGTTCTTC
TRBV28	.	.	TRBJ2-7	CASSFEGTRYEQYF	TGTGCCAGCAGTTTTGAAGGCACTCGCTACGAGCAGTACTTC
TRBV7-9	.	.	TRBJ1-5	CASSFDSQPQHF	TGTGCCAGCAGCTTTGACAGTCAGCCCCAGCATTTT
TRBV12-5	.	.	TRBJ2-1	CASGFQASYNEQFF	TGTGCTAGTGGTTTTCAGGCCTCCTACAATGAGCAGTTCTTC
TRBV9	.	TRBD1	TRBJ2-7	CASSPGTGLYEQYF	TGTGCCAGCAGCCCTGGGACAGGGCTCTACGAGCAGTACTTC
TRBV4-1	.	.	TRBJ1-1	CASSYGVNTEAFF	TGCGCCAGCAGCTACGGGGTAAACACTGAAGCTTTCTTT
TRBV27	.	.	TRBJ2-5	CASSLWAGEETQYF	TGTGCCAGCAGTTTATGGGCAGGGGAGGAGACCCAGTACTTC
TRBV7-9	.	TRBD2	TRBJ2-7	CASSLAPGVGSGTYEQYF	TGTGCCAGCAGCTTAGCGCCCGGTGTTGGTAGCGGGACCTACGAGCAGTACTTC
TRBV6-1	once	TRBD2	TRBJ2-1	CASSEGVGLAEVGYNEQFF	TGTGCCAGCAGTGAAGGGGTGGGGCTAGCGGAAGTGGGTTACAATGAGCAGTTCTTC
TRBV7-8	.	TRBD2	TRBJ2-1	CASSSLAGGPLNEQFF	TGTGCCAGCAGCTCCTTAGCGGGAGGGCCCCTCAATGAGCAGTTCTTC
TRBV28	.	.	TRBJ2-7	CASSLWGLQLREQYF	TGTGCCAGCAGTTTATGGGGGTTGCAGCTACGCGAGCAGTACTTC
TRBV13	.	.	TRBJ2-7	CASSLTGSFSLGYEQYF	TGTGCCAGCAGCCTTACCGGAAGCTTCTCCTTGGGCTACGAGCAGTACTTC
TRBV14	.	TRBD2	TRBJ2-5	CASSPGLADQETQYF	TGTGCCAGCAGCCCGGGACTAGCGGACCAAGAGACCCAGTACTTC
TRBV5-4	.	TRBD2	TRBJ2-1	CASRPGGNEQFF	TGTGCCAGCAGACCCGGGGGGAATGAGCAGTTCTTC
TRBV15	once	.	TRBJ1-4	CATSRDRGIGEKLFF	TGTGCCACCAGCAGAGATAGGGGGATTGGTGAAAAACTGTTTTTT
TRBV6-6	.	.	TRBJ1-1	CASSYSVMNTEAFF	TGTGCCAGCAGTTACTCAGTCATGAACACTGAAGCTTTCTTT
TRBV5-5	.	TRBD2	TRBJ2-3	CASSRSSGRLADTQYF	TGTGCCAGCAGCAGGTCTAGCGGGAGACTTGCAGATACGCAGTATTTT
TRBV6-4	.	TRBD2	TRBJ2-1	CASSEGTSGYNEQFF	TGTGCCAGCAGTGAGGGGACTAGCGGCTACAATGAGCAGTTCTTC
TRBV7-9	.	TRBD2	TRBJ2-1	CASSSLAGETFNEQFF	TGTGCCAGCAGCTCCCTAGCGGGAGAGACTTTTAATGAGCAGTTCTTC
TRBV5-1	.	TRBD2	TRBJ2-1	CASSSSGGYNEQFF	TGCGCCAGCAGCTCTAGCGGGGGCTACAATGAGCAGTTCTTC
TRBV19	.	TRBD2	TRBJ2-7	CASRLLAGELKPGSYEQYF	TGTGCCAGTAGACTACTAGCGGGAGAACTCAAGCCGGGGTCCTACGAGCAGTACTTC
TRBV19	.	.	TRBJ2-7	CASSSGAGSPYEQYF	TGTGCCAGTAGTTCGGGGGCGGGGAGTCCCTACGAGCAGTACTTC
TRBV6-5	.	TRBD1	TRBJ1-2	CASRDRGLVRGYTF	TGTGCCAGCAGAGACAGGGGGTTAGTTCGGGGCTACACCTTC
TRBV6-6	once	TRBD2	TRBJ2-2	CAGERERHTGELFF	TGTGCCGGGGAGCGGGAGCGGCACACCGGGGAGCTGTTTTTT
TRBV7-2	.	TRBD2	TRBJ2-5	CASSLDGLAGGRETQYF	TGTGCCAGCAGCTTAGATGGTTTAGCGGGAGGGCGTGAGACCCAGTACTTC
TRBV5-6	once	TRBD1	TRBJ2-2	CASSNEPGTGGTGELFF	TGTGCCAGCAGCAATGAACCCGGGACAGGGGGCACCGGGGAGCTGTTTTTT
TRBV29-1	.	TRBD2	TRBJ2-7	CSVAGTSNFEQYF	TGCAGCGTGGCCGGGACTAGTAATTTCGAGCAGTACTTC
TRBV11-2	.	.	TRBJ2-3	CASSNRDSDTQYF	TGTGCCAGCAGCAACCGGGACTCAGATACGCAGTATTTT
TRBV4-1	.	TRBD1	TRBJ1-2	CASSQVLLTGTGFLSNYGYTF	TGCGCCAGCAGCCAAGTCCTACTTACTGGGACAGGGTTTCTTTCCAACTATGGCTACACCTTC
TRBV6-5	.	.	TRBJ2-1	CATRTEKNYNEQFF	TGTGCCACCCGGACAGAGAAAAACTACAATGAGCAGTTCTTC
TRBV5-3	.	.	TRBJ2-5	CARSGITVNQETQYF	TGTGCCAGAAGCGGCATAACAGTTAACCAAGAGACCCAGTACTTC
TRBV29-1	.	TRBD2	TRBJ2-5	CSVGGTGTSRSQYF	TGCAGCGTTGGCGGAACCGGGACTAGTAGGTCCCAGTACTTC
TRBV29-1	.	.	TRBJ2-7	CSAAYEYEQYF	TGCAGCGCCGCCTATGAATACGAGCAGTACTTC
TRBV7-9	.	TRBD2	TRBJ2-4	CASSSREGSDKNIQYF	TGTGCCAGCAGCTCAAGGGAGGGGTCTGACAAAAACATTCAGTACTTC
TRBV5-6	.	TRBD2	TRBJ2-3	CASSPGLAGVNEDTQYF	TGTGCCAGCAGCCCGGGACTAGCGGGAGTGAATGAGGATACGCAGTATTTT
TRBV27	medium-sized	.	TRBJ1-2	CASSQSRGGNYGYTF	TGTGCCAGCAGTCAAAGTCGGGGTGGTAACTATGGCTACACCTTC